This record covers a single T cell receptor (beta chain). What it binds is unknown. This sample was taken from a study of cytomegalovirus exposure and HLA in healthy donors. Study context: From HLA-typed donors, an early data release held around 80 million unique TCRs.

Findings and caveats of the study: Confirmation was obtained in vitro that a few CMV-associated chains are specific for CMV antigens.

V trimming: 3 bases; J trimming: 3 bases; junction bases outside the gene matches: 5. This CDR3 spans 15 amino acids. Germline lookup yields CDR1 SGHDT and CDR2 YYEEEE. The primer mix had 60 Vbeta and 13 Jbeta primers. The method was immunoSEQ multiplex PCR; TCRdb's version includes in-frame clones alone and lacks a portion of them. The repertoire includes a few hundred thousand clones, about 80% of them detected once, and approximately 8.4% sits in the top ten. The clonotype originates from a woman aged 60-75 years in good health and CMV-seropositive. This sequence joins TRBV5-6 and TRBJ2-3; 9 bases are a match to TRBD1. The sequenced material came from PBMCs. The CDR3, as DNA: TGTGCCAGCAGCTATGGACAGGGGAGAACAGATACGCAGTATTTT. Its protein product is CASSYGQGRTDTQYF.